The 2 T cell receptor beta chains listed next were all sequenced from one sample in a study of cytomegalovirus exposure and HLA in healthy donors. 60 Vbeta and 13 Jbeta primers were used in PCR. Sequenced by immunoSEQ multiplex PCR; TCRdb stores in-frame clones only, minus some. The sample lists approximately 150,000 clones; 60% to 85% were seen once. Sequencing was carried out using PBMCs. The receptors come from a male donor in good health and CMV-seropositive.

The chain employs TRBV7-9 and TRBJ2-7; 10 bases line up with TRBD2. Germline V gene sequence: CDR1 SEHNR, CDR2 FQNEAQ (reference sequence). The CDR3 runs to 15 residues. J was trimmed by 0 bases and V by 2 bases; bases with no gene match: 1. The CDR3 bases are TGTGCCAGCAGCTTAACTAGCGGGGACTCCTACGAGCAGTACTTC. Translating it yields CASSLTSGDSYEQYF.

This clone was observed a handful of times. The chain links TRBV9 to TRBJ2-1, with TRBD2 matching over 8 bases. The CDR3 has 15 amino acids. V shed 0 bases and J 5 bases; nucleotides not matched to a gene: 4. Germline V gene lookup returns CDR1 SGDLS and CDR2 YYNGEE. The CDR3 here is CASSVETSGDNEQFF. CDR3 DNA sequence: TGTGCCAGCAGCGTAGAAACTAGCGGAGACAATGAGCAGTTCTTC.